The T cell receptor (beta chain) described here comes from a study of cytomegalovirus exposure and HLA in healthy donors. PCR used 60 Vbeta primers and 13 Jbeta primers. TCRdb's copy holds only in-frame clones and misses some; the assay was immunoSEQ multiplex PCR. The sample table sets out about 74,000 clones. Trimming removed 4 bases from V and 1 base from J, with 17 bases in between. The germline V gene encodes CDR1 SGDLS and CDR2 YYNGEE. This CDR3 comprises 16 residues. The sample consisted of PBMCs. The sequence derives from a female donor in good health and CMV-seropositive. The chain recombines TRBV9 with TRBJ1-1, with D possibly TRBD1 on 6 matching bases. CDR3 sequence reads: CASSQGGGTPNTEAFF. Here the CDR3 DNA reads TGTGCCAGCAGCCAAGGGGGAGGGACACCGAACACTGAAGCTTTCTTT.